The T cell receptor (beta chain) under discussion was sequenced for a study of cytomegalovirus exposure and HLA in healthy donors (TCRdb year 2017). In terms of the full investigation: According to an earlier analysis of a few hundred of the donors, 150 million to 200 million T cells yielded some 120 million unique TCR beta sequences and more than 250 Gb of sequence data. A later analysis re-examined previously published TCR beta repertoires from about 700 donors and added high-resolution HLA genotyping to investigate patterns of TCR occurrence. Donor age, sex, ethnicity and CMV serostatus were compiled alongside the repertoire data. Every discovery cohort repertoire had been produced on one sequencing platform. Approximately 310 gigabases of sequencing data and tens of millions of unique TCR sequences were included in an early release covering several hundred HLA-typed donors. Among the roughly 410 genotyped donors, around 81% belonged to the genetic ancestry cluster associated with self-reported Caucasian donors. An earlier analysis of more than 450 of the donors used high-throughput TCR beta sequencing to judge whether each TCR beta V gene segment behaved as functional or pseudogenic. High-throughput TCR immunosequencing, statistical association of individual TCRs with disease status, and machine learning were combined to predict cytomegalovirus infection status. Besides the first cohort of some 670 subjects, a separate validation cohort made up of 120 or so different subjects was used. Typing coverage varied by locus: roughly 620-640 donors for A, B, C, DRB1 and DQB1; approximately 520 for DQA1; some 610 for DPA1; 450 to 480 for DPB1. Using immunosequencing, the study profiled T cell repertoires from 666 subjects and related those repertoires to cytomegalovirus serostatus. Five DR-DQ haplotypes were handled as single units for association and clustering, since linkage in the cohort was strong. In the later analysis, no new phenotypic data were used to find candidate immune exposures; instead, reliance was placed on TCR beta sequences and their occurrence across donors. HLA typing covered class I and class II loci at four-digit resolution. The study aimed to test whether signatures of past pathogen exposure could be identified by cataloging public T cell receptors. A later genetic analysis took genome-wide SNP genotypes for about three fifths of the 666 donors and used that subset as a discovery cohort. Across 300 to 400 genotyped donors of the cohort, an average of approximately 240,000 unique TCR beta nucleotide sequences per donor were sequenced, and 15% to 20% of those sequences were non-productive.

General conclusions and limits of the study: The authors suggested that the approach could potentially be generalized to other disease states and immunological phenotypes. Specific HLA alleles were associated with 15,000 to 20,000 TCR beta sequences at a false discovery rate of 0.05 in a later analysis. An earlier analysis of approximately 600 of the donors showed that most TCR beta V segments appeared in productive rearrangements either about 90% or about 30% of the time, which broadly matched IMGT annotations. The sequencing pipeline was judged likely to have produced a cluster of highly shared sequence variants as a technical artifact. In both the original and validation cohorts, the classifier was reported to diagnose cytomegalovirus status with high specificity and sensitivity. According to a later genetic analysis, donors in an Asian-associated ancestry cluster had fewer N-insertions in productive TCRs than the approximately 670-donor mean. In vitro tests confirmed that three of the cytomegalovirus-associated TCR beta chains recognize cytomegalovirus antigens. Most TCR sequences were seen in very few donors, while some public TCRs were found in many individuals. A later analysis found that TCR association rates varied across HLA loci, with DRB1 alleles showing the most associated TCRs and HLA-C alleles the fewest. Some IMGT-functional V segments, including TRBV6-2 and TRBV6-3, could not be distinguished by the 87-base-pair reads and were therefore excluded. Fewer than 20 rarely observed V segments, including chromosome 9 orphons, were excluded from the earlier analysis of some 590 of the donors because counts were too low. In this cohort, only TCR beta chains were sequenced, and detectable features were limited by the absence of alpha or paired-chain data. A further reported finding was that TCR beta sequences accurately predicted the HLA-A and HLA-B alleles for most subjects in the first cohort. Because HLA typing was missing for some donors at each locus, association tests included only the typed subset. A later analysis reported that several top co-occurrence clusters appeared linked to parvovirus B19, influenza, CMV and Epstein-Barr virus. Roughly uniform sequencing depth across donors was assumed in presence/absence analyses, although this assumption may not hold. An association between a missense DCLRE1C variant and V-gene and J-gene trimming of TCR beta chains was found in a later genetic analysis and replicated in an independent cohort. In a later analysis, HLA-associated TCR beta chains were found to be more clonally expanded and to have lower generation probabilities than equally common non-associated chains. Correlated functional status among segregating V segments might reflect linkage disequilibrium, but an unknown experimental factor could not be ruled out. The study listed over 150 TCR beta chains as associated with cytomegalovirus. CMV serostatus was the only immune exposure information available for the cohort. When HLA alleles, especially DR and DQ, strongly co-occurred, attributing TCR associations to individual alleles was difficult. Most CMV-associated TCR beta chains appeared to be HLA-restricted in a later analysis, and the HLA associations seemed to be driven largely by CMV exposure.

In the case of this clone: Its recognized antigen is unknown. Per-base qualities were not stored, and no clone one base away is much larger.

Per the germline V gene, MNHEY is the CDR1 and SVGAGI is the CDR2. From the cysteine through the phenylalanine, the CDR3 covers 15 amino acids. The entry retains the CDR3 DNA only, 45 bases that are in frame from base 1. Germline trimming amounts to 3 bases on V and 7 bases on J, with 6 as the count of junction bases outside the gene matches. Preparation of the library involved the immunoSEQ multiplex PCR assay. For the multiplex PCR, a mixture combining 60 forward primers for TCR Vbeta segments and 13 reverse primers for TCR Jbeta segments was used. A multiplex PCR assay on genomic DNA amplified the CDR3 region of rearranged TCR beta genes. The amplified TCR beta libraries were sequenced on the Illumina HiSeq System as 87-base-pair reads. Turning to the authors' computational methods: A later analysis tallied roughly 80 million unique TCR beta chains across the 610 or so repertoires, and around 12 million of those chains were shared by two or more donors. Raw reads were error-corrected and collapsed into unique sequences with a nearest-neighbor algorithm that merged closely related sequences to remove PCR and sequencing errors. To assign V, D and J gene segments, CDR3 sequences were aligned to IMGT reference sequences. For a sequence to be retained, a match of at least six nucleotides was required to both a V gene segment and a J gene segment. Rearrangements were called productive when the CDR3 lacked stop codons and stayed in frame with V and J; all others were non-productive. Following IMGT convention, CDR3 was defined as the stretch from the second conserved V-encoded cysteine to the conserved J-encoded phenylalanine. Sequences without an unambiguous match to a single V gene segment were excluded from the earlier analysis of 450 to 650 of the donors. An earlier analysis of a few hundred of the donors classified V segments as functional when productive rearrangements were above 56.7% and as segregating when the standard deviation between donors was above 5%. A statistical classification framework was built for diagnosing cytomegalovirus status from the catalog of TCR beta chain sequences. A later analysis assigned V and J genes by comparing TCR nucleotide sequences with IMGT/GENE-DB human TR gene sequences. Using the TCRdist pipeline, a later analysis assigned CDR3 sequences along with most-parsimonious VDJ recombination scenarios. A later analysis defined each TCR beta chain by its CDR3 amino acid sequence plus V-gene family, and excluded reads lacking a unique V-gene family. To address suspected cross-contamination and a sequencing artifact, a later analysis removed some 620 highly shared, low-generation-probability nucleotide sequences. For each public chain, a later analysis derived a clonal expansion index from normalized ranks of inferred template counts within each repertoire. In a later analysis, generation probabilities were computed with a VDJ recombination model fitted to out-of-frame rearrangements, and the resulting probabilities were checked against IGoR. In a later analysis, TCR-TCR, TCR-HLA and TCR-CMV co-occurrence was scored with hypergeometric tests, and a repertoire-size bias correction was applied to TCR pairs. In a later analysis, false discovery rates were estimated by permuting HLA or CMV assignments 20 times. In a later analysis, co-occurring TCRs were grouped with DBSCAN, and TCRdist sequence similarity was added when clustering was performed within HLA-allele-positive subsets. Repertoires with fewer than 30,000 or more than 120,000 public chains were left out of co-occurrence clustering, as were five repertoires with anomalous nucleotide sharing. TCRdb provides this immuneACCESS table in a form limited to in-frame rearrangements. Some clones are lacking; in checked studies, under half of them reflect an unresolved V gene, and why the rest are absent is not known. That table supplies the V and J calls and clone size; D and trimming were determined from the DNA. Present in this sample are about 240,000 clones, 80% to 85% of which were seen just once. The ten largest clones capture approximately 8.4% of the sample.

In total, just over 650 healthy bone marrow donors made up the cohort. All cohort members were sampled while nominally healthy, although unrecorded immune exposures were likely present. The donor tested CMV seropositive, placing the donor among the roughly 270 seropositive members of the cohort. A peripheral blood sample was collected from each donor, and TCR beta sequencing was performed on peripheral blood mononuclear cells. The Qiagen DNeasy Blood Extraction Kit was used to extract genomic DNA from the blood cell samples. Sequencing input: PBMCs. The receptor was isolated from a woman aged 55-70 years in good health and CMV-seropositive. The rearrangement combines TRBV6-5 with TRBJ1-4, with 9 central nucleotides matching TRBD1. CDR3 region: CASSYGTGFGEKLFF. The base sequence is TGTGCCAGCAGTTATGGGACAGGGTTTGGTGAAAAACTGTTTTTT.